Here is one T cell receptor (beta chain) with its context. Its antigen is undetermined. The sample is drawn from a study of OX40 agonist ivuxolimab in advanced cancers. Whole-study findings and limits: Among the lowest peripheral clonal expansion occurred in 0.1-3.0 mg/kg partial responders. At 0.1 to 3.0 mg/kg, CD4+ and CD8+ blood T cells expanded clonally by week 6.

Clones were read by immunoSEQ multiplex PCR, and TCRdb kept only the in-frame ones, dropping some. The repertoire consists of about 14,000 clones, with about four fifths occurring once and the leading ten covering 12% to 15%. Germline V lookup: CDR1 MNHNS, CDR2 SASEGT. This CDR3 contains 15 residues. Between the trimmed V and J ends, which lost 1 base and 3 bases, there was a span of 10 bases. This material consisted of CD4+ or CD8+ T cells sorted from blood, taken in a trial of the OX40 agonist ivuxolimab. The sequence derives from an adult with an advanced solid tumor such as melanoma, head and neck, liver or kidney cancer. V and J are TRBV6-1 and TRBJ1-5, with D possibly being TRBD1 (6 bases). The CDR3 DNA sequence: TGTGCCAGCAGTGAAGTCAGGGGCAACAATCAGCCCCAGCATTTT. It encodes CASSEVRGNNQPQHF.